These T cell receptor beta chains were read from a single sample in a study of cytomegalovirus exposure and HLA in healthy donors. Method: immunoSEQ multiplex PCR; TCRdb's copy keeps in-frame clones and lacks some. The sample includes about 60,000 clones, about 96% of them seen just once. The sequenced sample consisted of PBMCs. The receptors stem from a man aged 18 to 30 in good health and CMV-seronegative. CDR3s leave out the opening cysteine and the closing phenylalanine or tryptophan.

V,J,CDR3
TRBV6-6,TRBJ2-3,ASSPPITSTDTQY
TRBV9,TRBJ2-1,ASSVGGRSVNEQF
TRBV19,TRBJ2-3,ASSISHITDTQY
TRBV5-1,TRBJ1-3,ASSLSGVGNTIY
TRBV4-1,TRBJ2-1,ASSQVSGDSSYNEQF
TRBV28,TRBJ2-7,ASSLSSPLGLAFYEQY
TRBV28,TRBJ1-2,ASGGGKIGYT
TRBV28,TRBJ1-1,ASSSEPGQVEAF
TRBV6-4,TRBJ2-3,ASSETSGGTDTQY
TRBV28,TRBJ2-3,ASKGTGSWPPRTDTQY
TRBV5-6,TRBJ2-1,ASSLGPSSSYNEQF
TRBV5-1,TRBJ2-3,ASSLSGQGATDTQY
TRBV6-5,TRBJ2-3,ASSYGTSPDTQY
TRBV6-1,TRBJ2-7,ASSELQGPAYEQY
TRBV27,TRBJ1-1,ASSFGWNTEAF
TRBV7-9,TRBJ2-1,ASSNVGTGGIEQF
TRBV28,TRBJ2-1,ASSGRVYNEQF
TRBV2,TRBJ2-7,ASTPGLLSYEQY
TRBV7-9,TRBJ2-3,ASSPRTADSTDTQY
TRBV21-1,TRBJ2-1,ASSKLPPLAEIYNEQF
TRBV10-1,TRBJ2-1,ASSDSIAGAYNEQF
TRBV7-9,TRBJ2-3,ASSLTSGSSPRTDTQY
TRBV18,TRBJ2-5,ASSPGVLGGLETQY
TRBV18,TRBJ2-7,ASSPPGQLYEQY
TRBV19,TRBJ1-5,ATGTGRYNQPQH
TRBV10-1,TRBJ2-3,ASSPRDRRDTQY
TRBV29-1,TRBJ1-1,SVGGTGGGNTEAF
TRBV19,TRBJ2-7,ASSPGTVYEQY
TRBV11-2,TRBJ2-1,ASSLRPAGELNNEQF
TRBV11-2,TRBJ2-1,ASSLDLQAVEQF
TRBV5-1,TRBJ2-3,ASSLESSRVLGTDTQY
TRBV11-2,TRBJ1-5,ASSWGKGFYQPQH
TRBV28,TRBJ2-7,ASNPGLADAYEQY
TRBV6-1,TRBJ2-7,ASSEVPSGNSYEQY
TRBV5-1,TRBJ1-1,ASSLRSPGTEAF
TRBV27,TRBJ1-5,ASRPGLWGNQPQH
TRBV28,TRBJ2-7,ASRLTGGYEQY
TRBV21-1,TRBJ2-1,ASSKKGQAHNEQF
TRBV2,TRBJ2-1,ASSSGTGLHNEQF
TRBV11-2,TRBJ2-1,ASTKTSNEQF
TRBV28,TRBJ1-1,AIQGSTEAF
TRBV7-2,TRBJ2-7,ASSLSAIEQY
TRBV4-1,TRBJ1-4,ASSLGTANEKLF
TRBV19,TRBJ1-5,ASSPRDRGNWNQPQH
TRBV27,TRBJ1-2,ASSRTGAGGYT